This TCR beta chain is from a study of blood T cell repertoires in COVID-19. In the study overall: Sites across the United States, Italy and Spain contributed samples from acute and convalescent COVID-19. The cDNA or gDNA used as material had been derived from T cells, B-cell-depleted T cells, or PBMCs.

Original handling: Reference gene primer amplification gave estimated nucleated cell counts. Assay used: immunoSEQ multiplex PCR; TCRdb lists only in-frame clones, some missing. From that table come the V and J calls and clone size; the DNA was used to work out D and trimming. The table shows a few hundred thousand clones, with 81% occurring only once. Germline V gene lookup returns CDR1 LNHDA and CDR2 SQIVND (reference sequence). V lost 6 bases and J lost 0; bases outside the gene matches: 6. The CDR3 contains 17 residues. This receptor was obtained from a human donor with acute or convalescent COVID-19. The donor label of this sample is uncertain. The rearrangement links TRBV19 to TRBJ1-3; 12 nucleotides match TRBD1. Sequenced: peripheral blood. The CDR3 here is CASSHGTGGFSGNTIYF. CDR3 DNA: TGTGCCAGTAGCCACGGGACAGGGGGCTTCTCTGGAAACACCATATATTTT.